What follows describes a single T cell receptor beta chain. Since the CDR3 does not end with the conserved phenylalanine or tryptophan, this likely comes from a read error. Because the CDR3's place on the DNA is in doubt, the DNA is left out and the CDR3 is given as listed by TCRdb. The data originate from a study of T cells in Graves' hyperthyroidism and ophthalmopathy. Amplified TCR beta CDR3 regions came from RNA transcripts. RT-PCR in the first round (using the HTBI primer set) targeted the TCR CDR3. Via MiXCR, TCRdb re-called the multiplex PCR reads, giving one row per CDR3 protein. Of 500,000 to 600,000 distinct CDR3 sequences listed, around 46% were seen once; the top ten hold roughly 20%. Uncontrolled infection, other autoimmune disease, pregnancy or lactation led to exclusion. Clinical symptoms, serum thyroxine, TRAb, thyroid ultrasound and orbital computed tomography established diagnosis.

The sequenced sample consisted of peripheral blood or thyroid tissue (not recorded which). This sequence originates from an adult woman with Graves' disease, either hyperthyroidism or ophthalmopathy (not recorded which).

The CDR3: CASSLETIPI. V is TRBV7-2 and J is TRBJ2-2. Germline-derived CDR1 and CDR2 are SGHTA and FQGNSA. The CDR3 is made up of 10 amino acids, end residues included.